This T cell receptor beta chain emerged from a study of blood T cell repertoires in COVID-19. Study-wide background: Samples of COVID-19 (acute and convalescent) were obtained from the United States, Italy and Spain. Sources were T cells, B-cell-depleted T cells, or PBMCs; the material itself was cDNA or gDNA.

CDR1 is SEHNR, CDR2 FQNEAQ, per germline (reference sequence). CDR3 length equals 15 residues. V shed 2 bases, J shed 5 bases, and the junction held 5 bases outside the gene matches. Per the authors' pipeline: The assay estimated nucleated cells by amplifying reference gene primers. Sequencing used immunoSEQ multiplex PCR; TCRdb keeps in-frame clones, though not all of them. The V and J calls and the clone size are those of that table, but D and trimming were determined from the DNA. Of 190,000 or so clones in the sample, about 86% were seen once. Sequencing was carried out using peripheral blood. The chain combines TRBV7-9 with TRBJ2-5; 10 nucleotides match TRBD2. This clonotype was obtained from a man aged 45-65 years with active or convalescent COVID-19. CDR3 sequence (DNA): TGTGCCAGCAGCTTATCGCTAGCGGGGGAGGAGACCCAGTACTTC. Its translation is CASSLSLAGEETQYF.